Listed below are T cell receptor beta chains from one sample, sequenced in a study of blood T cell repertoires in COVID-19. Only in-frame clones appear in the TCRdb table, and some are missing; sequencing was by immunoSEQ multiplex PCR. The profile shows 200,000 to 250,000 clones, under 85% of them singletons. The sequencing input was PBMCs or T cells enriched from blood (not recorded which). The receptors were gathered from a man aged 55-75 years who had recovered from COVID-19. The CDR3 runs from the conserved cysteine through the conserved F or W. Each record gives: CDR3 protein, CDR3 DNA, V gene, CDR3 length, J gene, clone size, D gene. D genes are given only for firm matches. Part of the rows lack a size; the others show once, few, many or a class for expanded clones.

CDR3aa: CSVEEQGRGLETQYF
CDR3nt: TGCAGCGTTGAAGAACAGGGCAGGGGGCTCGAGACCCAGTACTTC
v_gene: TRBV29-1
len: 15
j_gene: TRBJ2-5
abundance: .
d_gene: TRBD1

CDR3aa: CASSQDHNQPQHF
CDR3nt: TGCGCCAGCAGCCAAGACCACAATCAGCCCCAGCATTTT
v_gene: TRBV4-3
len: 13
j_gene: TRBJ1-5
abundance: .
d_gene: .

CDR3aa: CASRSEGDGYTF
CDR3nt: TGTGCCAGCCGATCTGAGGGGGACGGCTACACCTTC
v_gene: TRBV2
len: 12
j_gene: TRBJ1-2
abundance: few
d_gene: .

CDR3aa: CASSGGGITDTQYF
CDR3nt: TGTGCCAGCAGTGGTGGCGGGATCACAGATACGCAGTATTTT
v_gene: TRBV27
len: 14
j_gene: TRBJ2-3
abundance: few
d_gene: .

CDR3aa: CASSLATGVVETQYF
CDR3nt: TGTGCCAGCAGCTTAGCAACAGGGGTGGTTGAGACCCAGTACTTC
v_gene: TRBV7-2
len: 15
j_gene: TRBJ2-5
abundance: .
d_gene: TRBD1

CDR3aa: CASSGASGGQETQYF
CDR3nt: TGTGCCAGCTCCGGGGCTAGCGGGGGCCAAGAGACCCAGTACTTC
v_gene: TRBV2
len: 15
j_gene: TRBJ2-5
abundance: .
d_gene: TRBD2

CDR3aa: CASSLRPTRGEKLFF
CDR3nt: TGTGCCAGCAGCTTGCGTCCTACCCGCGGTGAAAAACTGTTTTTT
v_gene: TRBV13
len: 15
j_gene: TRBJ1-4
abundance: once
d_gene: .

CDR3aa: CASSLGYTGYTF
CDR3nt: TGTGCCAGCAGTTTAGGTTACACTGGCTACACCTTC
v_gene: TRBV12-3/TRBV12-4
len: 12
j_gene: TRBJ1-2
abundance: .
d_gene: .

CDR3aa: CASSPGSATGGELFF
CDR3nt: TGTGCCAGCTCACCCGGGTCAGCTACGGGCGGGGAGCTGTTTTTT
v_gene: TRBV18
len: 15
j_gene: TRBJ2-2
abundance: .
d_gene: .

CDR3aa: CASSIRGRLGNTIYF
CDR3nt: TGTGCCAGTAGTATCAGGGGGCGACTTGGAAACACCATATATTTT
v_gene: TRBV19
len: 15
j_gene: TRBJ1-3
abundance: .
d_gene: TRBD1

CDR3aa: CASTFQTGGSSPLHF
CDR3nt: TGTGCCAGCACCTTCCAGACAGGGGGTTCTTCACCCCTCCACTTT
v_gene: TRBV7-2
len: 15
j_gene: TRBJ1-6
abundance: .
d_gene: TRBD1

CDR3aa: CASSLAGEEKLFF
CDR3nt: TGTGCCAGCAGCTTGGCAGGGGAAGAAAAACTGTTTTTT
v_gene: TRBV5-4
len: 13
j_gene: TRBJ1-4
abundance: .
d_gene: .

CDR3aa: CAWSPGTANTEAFF
CDR3nt: TGTGCCTGGAGCCCCGGGACAGCAAACACTGAAGCTTTCTTT
v_gene: TRBV30
len: 14
j_gene: TRBJ1-1
abundance: few
d_gene: TRBD1

CDR3aa: CASSDAGTGGAYGYTF
CDR3nt: TGCGCCAGCAGTGACGCCGGGACAGGGGGTGCCTATGGCTACACCTTC
v_gene: TRBV10-2
len: 16
j_gene: TRBJ1-2
abundance: .
d_gene: TRBD1

CDR3aa: CSVEVTGGATEAFF
CDR3nt: TGCAGCGTTGAAGTAACAGGGGGCGCAACTGAAGCTTTCTTT
v_gene: TRBV29-1
len: 14
j_gene: TRBJ1-1
abundance: .
d_gene: TRBD1

CDR3aa: CASSLAPDRGQAFF
CDR3nt: TGTGCCAGCAGCTTGGCGCCGGACAGGGGCCAAGCTTTCTTT
v_gene: TRBV5-5
len: 14
j_gene: TRBJ1-1
abundance: .
d_gene: TRBD1

CDR3aa: CASSLVMGQVNTEAFF
CDR3nt: TGTGCCAGCAGCTTAGTGATGGGTCAGGTGAACACTGAAGCTTTCTTT
v_gene: TRBV11-2
len: 16
j_gene: TRBJ1-1
abundance: few
d_gene: .

CDR3aa: CASGTGGYEQYF
CDR3nt: TGTGCCAGTGGGACAGGGGGCTACGAGCAGTACTTC
v_gene: TRBV19
len: 12
j_gene: TRBJ2-7
abundance: .
d_gene: TRBD1

CDR3aa: CASSLVLAGGSSYNEQFF
CDR3nt: TGTGCCAGCAGCTTAGTACTAGCGGGGGGGAGCTCCTACAATGAGCAGTTCTTC
v_gene: TRBV7-9
len: 18
j_gene: TRBJ2-1
abundance: .
d_gene: TRBD2

CDR3aa: CASSSGTGREKLFF
CDR3nt: TGTGCCAGCAGCTCCGGGACAGGGCGCGAAAAACTGTTTTTT
v_gene: TRBV3-1/TRBV3-2
len: 14
j_gene: TRBJ1-4
abundance: few
d_gene: TRBD1

CDR3aa: CASSPHNEQFF
CDR3nt: TGTGCCAGCAGCCCTCACAATGAGCAGTTCTTC
v_gene: TRBV5-8
len: 11
j_gene: TRBJ2-1
abundance: .
d_gene: .

CDR3aa: CASSEGPGTEAFF
CDR3nt: TGTGCCAGCAGTGAAGGGCCGGGCACTGAAGCTTTCTTT
v_gene: TRBV6-1
len: 13
j_gene: TRBJ1-1
abundance: .
d_gene: .

CDR3aa: CASSLVPAAGRGDYGYTF
CDR3nt: TGTGCCAGCAGCTTAGTTCCCGCTGCAGGGAGGGGGGACTATGGCTACACCTTC
v_gene: TRBV11-2
len: 18
j_gene: TRBJ1-2
abundance: .
d_gene: .